These T cell receptor beta chains were read from a single sample in a study of Ad26.COV2.S vaccination and SARS-CoV-2 variants. The method was immunoSEQ multiplex PCR; TCRdb's version includes in-frame clones alone and lacks a portion of them. The sample gives about 480,000 clones, around 90% of which show up once; 9.5% to 15% is in the top ten. Here the sequenced sample was peripheral blood, taken in a trial of Ad26.COV2.S vaccine versus placebo. The source is a person between 18 and 60 years old who received the Ad26.COV2.S COVID-19 vaccine or a placebo. Both conserved end residues are part of each CDR3. D genes are given only for firm matches. Some rows mark clone size as missing; the rest say once, few, many or name a class of expanded clone.

TRBJ1-5 TRBV28 NA NA CASSIGLLALFNQPQHF TGTGCCAGCAGCATAGGACTGCTCGCTCTCTTCAATCAGCCCCAGCATTTT
TRBJ2-7 TRBV15 TRBD1 NA CATSFRTGGYYEQYF TGTGCCACCAGCTTTCGGACAGGGGGCTACTACGAGCAGTACTTC
TRBJ2-1 TRBV10-3 NA NA CAIRVAGALRGEQFF TGTGCCATCAGGGTGGCGGGGGCCCTGCGGGGTGAGCAGTTCTTC
TRBJ2-3 TRBV18 TRBD2 NA CASSPGTSGTDTQYF TGTGCCAGCTCCCCAGGGACTAGCGGGACAGATACGCAGTATTTT
TRBJ2-3 TRBV4-2 NA few CASSQEGTSADTQYF TGTGCCAGCAGCCAAGAAGGGACTTCGGCAGATACGCAGTATTTT
TRBJ2-2 TRBV19 NA NA CASSPGRGLPPYTGELFF TGTGCCAGTAGCCCGGGCCGGGGGCTCCCCCCTTACACCGGGGAGCTGTTTTTT
TRBJ1-1 TRBV5-1 NA NA CASSLGDTRMNTEAFF TGCGCCAGCAGCTTGGGAGACACGCGAATGAACACTGAAGCTTTCTTT
TRBJ2-2 TRBV10-3 NA NA CAISRSGGGNTGELFF TGTGCCATCAGCAGGTCTGGAGGTGGGAACACCGGGGAGCTGTTTTTT
TRBJ1-1 TRBV28 NA NA CASSPPPGGNTEAFF TGTGCCAGCAGTCCCCCGCCGGGGGGGAACACTGAAGCTTTCTTT
TRBJ2-1 TRBV6-2/TRBV6-3 TRBD1 NA CASSYVPGQKQFF TGTGCCAGCAGTTATGTTCCGGGACAGAAGCAGTTCTTC
TRBJ1-1 TRBV27 TRBD1 once CASSTGDRGWRNTEAFF TGTGCCAGCAGTACAGGGGACAGGGGGTGGAGGAACACTGAAGCTTTCTTT
TRBJ2-1 TRBV30 TRBD1 NA CAWREMGGTGRPQSSYNEQFF TGTGCCTGGAGAGAAATGGGGGGGACAGGGAGGCCTCAGAGCTCCTACAATGAGCAGTTCTTC
TRBJ2-1 TRBV4-1 NA NA CASSQESDNEQFF TGCGCCAGCAGCCAAGAAAGTGACAATGAGCAGTTCTTC
TRBJ2-5 TRBV28 TRBD2 NA CASSSSGQETQYF TGTGCCAGCAGTTCTAGCGGTCAAGAGACCCAGTACTTC
TRBJ1-5 TRBV7-2 TRBD1 NA CASSPGTDTRPQHF TGTGCCAGCAGCCCGGGGACAGACACTCGGCCCCAGCATTTT
TRBJ1-6 TRBV27 NA NA CASSLIPGSPLHF TGTGCCAGCAGTTTAATCCCAGGATCACCCCTCCACTTT
TRBJ2-5 TRBV20-1 NA NA CSASGPVRPEGAQYF TGCAGTGCTAGTGGGCCGGTGAGGCCGGAGGGGGCCCAGTACTTC
TRBJ1-1 TRBV6-2/TRBV6-3 TRBD1 NA CASSSGQGAFTEAFF TGTGCCAGCAGCTCGGGACAGGGGGCTTTCACTGAAGCTTTCTTT
TRBJ2-1 TRBV28 NA NA CASRETVWEQFF TGTGCCAGCAGGGAGACAGTTTGGGAGCAGTTCTTC
TRBJ2-7 TRBV5-6 NA NA CASSVLDLAQYF TGTGCCAGCAGCGTGCTAGATCTCGCGCAGTACTTC
TRBJ2-7 TRBV7-3 TRBD1 many CASSLTGQREQYF TGTGCCAGCAGCTTAACGGGACAGAGAGAGCAGTACTTC
TRBJ1-5 TRBV5-4 TRBD1 NA CASSLQGSNQPQHF TGTGCCAGCAGCTTACAGGGGAGCAATCAGCCCCAGCATTTT
TRBJ2-6 TRBV18 TRBD2 NA CASSPGLPLSGANVLTF TGTGCCAGCTCACCGGGACTACCCCTCTCTGGGGCCAACGTCCTGACTTTC
TRBJ2-7 TRBV19 NA NA CASSGTGSYEQYF TGTGCCAGTAGCGGGACTGGGTCCTACGAGCAGTACTTC
TRBJ2-5 TRBV5-6 NA NA CASSFWRGGETQYF TGTGCCAGCAGCTTTTGGAGGGGCGGGGAGACCCAGTACTTC
TRBJ1-2 TRBV4-1 TRBD1 NA CASSQGDRVDGYTF TGCGCCAGCAGCCAAGGGGACAGGGTCGATGGCTACACCTTC
TRBJ2-5 TRBV4-2 TRBD2 NA CASSQDGLAHETQYF TGTGCCAGCAGCCAAGACGGACTAGCCCACGAGACCCAGTACTTC
TRBJ1-3 TRBV5-1 NA NA CASSLVAATGGNTIYF TGCGCCAGCAGCTTGGTGGCTGCGACGGGAGGAAACACCATATATTTT
TRBJ2-5 TRBV11-2 NA NA CASSKQSATQYF TGTGCCAGCAGCAAGCAAAGTGCGACCCAGTACTTC
TRBJ2-3 TRBV27 NA NA CASRPPRSTDTQYF TGTGCCAGCCGTCCACCTAGGAGCACAGATACGCAGTATTTT
TRBJ2-7 TRBV29-1 NA NA CSVGGGGMAYEQYF TGCAGCGTTGGGGGAGGGGGAATGGCCTACGAGCAGTACTTC
TRBJ2-1 TRBV18 NA NA CASSPPVGTSSYNEQFF TGTGCCAGCTCACCACCGGTAGGGACGAGCTCCTACAATGAGCAGTTCTTC
TRBJ2-1 TRBV15 NA NA CATSRDRDKFF TGTGCCACCAGCAGGGACAGAGATAAGTTCTTC
TRBJ2-3 TRBV24-1 TRBD1 NA CATSDFGTVTDTQYF TGTGCCACCAGTGATTTCGGGACAGTCACAGATACGCAGTATTTT
TRBJ1-1 TRBV27 NA NA CASSLKDTEAFF TGTGCCAGCAGTTTGAAGGACACTGAAGCTTTCTTT
TRBJ2-1 TRBV28 TRBD2 NA CASSFPPRLAGRLDEQFF TGTGCCAGCAGTTTCCCACCCCGACTAGCGGGACGTTTAGATGAGCAGTTCTTC
TRBJ2-1 TRBV29-1 TRBD2 NA CSAGTSGLYNEQFF TGCAGCGCAGGGACTAGCGGGCTCTACAATGAGCAGTTCTTC
TRBJ2-5 TRBV30 NA NA CAWSPTTPGEETQYF TGTGCCTGGAGTCCCACTACGCCGGGGGAAGAGACCCAGTACTTC
TRBJ2-1 TRBV27 NA NA CASSKGPPGNEQFF TGTGCCAGCAGTAAGGGACCACCTGGGAATGAGCAGTTCTTC
TRBJ2-7 TRBV19 NA NA CASNTGPNRGEQYF TGTGCCAGTAACACCGGGCCCAATCGAGGGGAGCAGTACTTC
TRBJ2-3 TRBV6-2/TRBV6-3 TRBD2 NA CASSGRGVSTDTQYF TGTGCCAGCAGCGGGAGGGGTGTGTCTACAGATACGCAGTATTTT
TRBJ1-1 TRBV7-3 TRBD1 NA CASRAGTGGTEAFF TGTGCCAGCAGAGCAGGGACAGGGGGCACTGAAGCTTTCTTT
TRBJ1-1 TRBV18 TRBD1 few CANPQGVNTEAFF TGTGCCAATCCCCAGGGGGTGAACACTGAAGCTTTCTTT
TRBJ2-7 TRBV29-1 TRBD2 NA CSVGQAGALEQYF TGCAGCGTTGGGCAAGCGGGAGCTCTCGAGCAGTACTTC
TRBJ1-5 TRBV19 TRBD1 NA CASSIGLYRGHQVHQPQHF TGTGCCAGTAGTATTGGCCTTTACAGGGGACACCAGGTACATCAGCCCCAGCATTTT
TRBJ2-1 TRBV6-2/TRBV6-3 NA NA CASSWSTSFPNEQFF TGTGCCAGCAGTTGGAGTACTAGTTTCCCGAATGAGCAGTTCTTC
TRBJ2-7 TRBV5-1 NA NA CASSYHRESYEQYF TGCGCCAGCAGCTACCACAGGGAGTCCTACGAGCAGTACTTC
TRBJ1-2 TRBV19 NA once CASIQSLDRFYGYTF TGTGCCAGTATTCAATCCCTCGACAGGTTCTATGGCTACACCTTC
TRBJ1-1 TRBV19 TRBD1 NA CASSIKAIGAGGTEAFF TGTGCCAGTAGTATAAAAGCAATCGGGGCAGGGGGCACTGAAGCTTTCTTT
TRBJ2-1 TRBV28 TRBD2 NA CASSAGGLYNEQFF TGTGCCAGCAGTGCGGGAGGGCTATACAATGAGCAGTTCTTC
TRBJ2-7 TRBV30 NA NA CAWRRASSYEQYF TGTGCCTGGAGACGAGCGAGCTCCTACGAGCAGTACTTC
TRBJ2-3 TRBV6-5 NA NA CASSPTDTQYF TGTGCCAGCAGCCCGACAGATACGCAGTATTTT
TRBJ2-7 TRBV2 NA NA CASSEGGWEQYF TGTGCCAGCAGTGAAGGCGGGTGGGAGCAGTACTTC
TRBJ1-2 TRBV28 TRBD1 NA CASSLSLGQGDTF TGTGCCAGCAGTTTGTCCTTGGGACAGGGGGACACCTTC